A single sample gave rise to the 21 T cell receptor beta chains below, sequenced in a study of cytomegalovirus exposure and HLA in healthy donors. With 60 Vbeta and 13 Jbeta primers, the PCR was carried out. Clones were read by immunoSEQ multiplex PCR, and TCRdb kept only the in-frame ones, dropping some. The sample yields about 80,000 clones, around 77% seen once. The sequenced material came from PBMCs. The source of these receptors is a man aged 50 to 59 in good health and CMV-seronegative.

The chain employs TRBV15 and TRBJ2-1, with 7 bases identical to TRBD2. V was pared by 3 bases and J by 7 bases, with 6 bases of the junction left unmatched. The CDR3 consists of 14 residues. Germline V gives CDR1 LNHNV, CDR2 YYDKDF (reference sequence). The CDR3 coding sequence is TGTGCCACCAGCAGGGGGCGGGGGAATAATGAGCAGTTCTTC. This encodes CATSRGRGNNEQFF.

This chain links TRBV28 with TRBJ2-7; 8 nucleotides match TRBD1. Germline lookup yields CDR1 MDHEN and CDR2 SYDVKM. The V gene end was trimmed by 7 bases and the J gene end by 4 bases; junction bases not matched to a gene: 6. The CDR3 is made up of 13 amino acids. CDR3 DNA: TGTGCCAGCAACGGACAGGGTCGATACGAGCAGTACTTC. This encodes CASNGQGRYEQYF.

The rearrangement joins TRBV28 to TRBJ2-5, with 7 bases that match TRBD2. The V segment lost 4 bases and the J segment 1 base; nucleotides outside the gene matches: 3. CDR1 MDHEN and CDR2 SYDVKM come from the germline V gene. The CDR3 totals 14 residues. The DNA for the CDR3 is TGTGCCAGCAGTTCCGCGGGGGTCCAAGAGACCCAGTACTTC. It translates to CASSSAGVQETQYF.

The sample holds a few counts of this clone. The chain combines TRBV30 with TRBJ1-1; TRBD1 matches 9 bases. V gave up 5 bases and J gave up 4 bases; unmatched junction bases: 8. CDR3 length: 14 amino acids. Germline V gene data show CDR1 as GTSNPN and CDR2 as SVGIG (reference sequence). This CDR3 reads CAWGAGTGSTEAFF. For the CDR3, the DNA is TGTGCCTGGGGTGCCGGGACAGGGTCCACTGAAGCTTTCTTT. Combining the CDR3 with reference TRBV30 and TRBJ1-1 gives the whole variable domain SQTIHQWPATLVQPVGSPLSLECTVEGTSNPNLYWYRQAAGRGLQLLFYSVGIGQISSEVPQNLSASRPQDRQFILSSKKLLLSDSGFYLCAWGAGTGSTEAFFGQGTRLTVV.

J is TRBJ1-2 and V is TRBV5-6; D is unresolved. CDR1 SGHDT and CDR2 YYEEEE come from the germline V gene. The CDR3 loop spans 12 amino acids. Trimming removed 2 bases at V and 8 bases at J, with 10 bases between. The CDR3 nucleotides are TGTGCCAGCAGCTTCTCCGAGGTCGGCTACACCTTC. The encoded protein is CASSFSEVGYTF.

The chain uses TRBV11-3 and TRBJ2-1; D remains unclear. V shed 4 bases and J shed 0 bases, with 7 bases lying between them. The CDR3 contains 14 residues. Looked up from germline, CDR1 is SGHNT and CDR2 is YENEEA. The CDR3 region has the DNA TGTGCCAGCAGCTCGTCGGGCTCCTACAATGAGCAGTTCTTC. Translating gives CASSSSGSYNEQFF.

This sequence joins TRBV2 and TRBJ2-5; a possible D gene is TRBD2 (5 bases). Germline V gives CDR1 SNHLY, CDR2 FYNNEI. The CDR3 totals 16 residues. Trimming took 2 bases from V and 1 from J, leaving 14 bases between them. The CDR3 sequence is CASSEMVTGSQETQYF. The CDR3 DNA reads as TGTGCCAGCAGTGAAATGGTGACGGGATCCCAAGAGACCCAGTACTTC.

This chain's CDR3 is CASRGAGTEAFF. CDR3 sequence (DNA): TGTGCCAGTAGGGGGGCCGGGACTGAAGCTTTCTTT. This chain connects TRBV19 to TRBJ1-1; TRBD1 might be the D (6 bases). This CDR3 spans 12 amino acids. Trimming cost V 6 bases and J 5 bases, with 10 bases left between them. Per the germline V gene, CDR1 is LNHDA and CDR2 is SQIVND (reference sequence).

This chain links TRBV4-1 with TRBJ1-2; 7 bases align to TRBD1. The V and J ends lost 3 bases and 7 bases, in that order; junction bases with no gene match: 20. Per the germline V gene, CDR1 is MGHRA and CDR2 is YSYEKL. This CDR3 is 18 amino acids long. CDR3 sequence reads: CASSQTLPGRGRMIGYTF. In nucleotides, the CDR3 is TGCGCCAGCAGCCAGACCCTCCCGGGAAGGGGGCGAATGATTGGCTACACCTTC.

V and J are TRBV12-5 and TRBJ1-5; D is possibly TRBD1 (5 bases). Germline V CDR1 and CDR2: LGHNT, FRNRAP. Trimming took 7 bases from V and 0 from J, leaving 13 bases between them. The CDR3 runs to 15 residues. CDR3 sequence reads: CASAVEDISNQPQHF. CDR3 in DNA: TGTGCTAGTGCCGTAGAGGACATTAGCAATCAGCCCCAGCATTTT.

This chain joins TRBV7-2 and TRBJ1-5; no clear D. The CDR3 totals 14 residues. The V end was cut by 1 base, the J end by 8 bases, with 12 bases between. Germline values: CDR1 SGHTA, CDR2 FQGNSA. In DNA form, the CDR3 reads TGTGCCAGCAGCTTAGGGGCAGGCCCAGAGCCCCAGCATTTT. Encoded protein: CASSLGAGPEPQHF.

V gene TRBV19 combines with J gene TRBJ1-2; 7 bases match TRBD1. V gave up 3 bases and J gave up 3 bases; unmatched junction bases: 4. The CDR3 contains 14 residues. Germline V gives CDR1 LNHDA, CDR2 SQIVND (reference sequence). The CDR3 region has the DNA TGTGCCAGTAGTATGGAAACAGGGGACTATGGCTACACCTTC. It yields the protein CASSMETGDYGYTF.

Details on this clone: Different DNA sequences within this sample yield the same CDR3. The gene calls are TRBV10-3 and TRBJ1-2; 9 bases agree with TRBD1. J was trimmed by 1 base and V by 0 bases; bases with no gene match: 3. The CDR3 consists of 16 residues. Germline lookup yields CDR1 ENHRY and CDR2 SYGVKD. In nucleotides, the CDR3 is TGTGCCATCAGTGAGTCGGGGACAGGGTATAACTATGGCTACACCTTC. Translated, it gives CAISESGTGYNYGYTF.

This clone showed up just a few times. This chain joins TRBV5-1 and TRBJ1-4; weak D call: TRBD1 (5 bases). CDR1 SGHRS and CDR2 YFSETQ come from the germline V gene. Trimming removed 1 base from V and 0 bases from J, with 7 bases in between. CDR3 length: 15 residues. DNA of the CDR3: TGCGCCAGCAGCTTGTCGGGGGCAACTAATGAAAAACTGTTTTTT. Amino acid sequence: CASSLSGATNEKLFF. The full variable domain, rest sourced from reference TRBV5-1 and TRBJ1-4, is KAGVTQTPRYLIKTRGQQVTLSCSPISGHRSVSWYQQTPGQGLQFLFEYFSETQRNKGNFPGRFSGRQFSNSRSEMNVSTLELGDSALYLCASSLSGATNEKLFFGSGTQLSVL.

The V call is TRBV7-2, the J call TRBJ1-6, with 7 nucleotides matching TRBD1. Germline assignment: CDR1 SGHTA and CDR2 FQGNSA. The CDR3 runs to 14 residues. The junction had 8 bases not matched to a gene; V was cut back by 5 bases and J by 10 bases. CDR3 amino acids: CASSARQGGSPLHF. The CDR3 DNA follows: TGTGCCAGCAGCGCCAGACAGGGCGGGTCACCCCTCCACTTT. Using reference TRBV7-2 and TRBJ1-6 for the parts outside the CDR3, the full variable domain is GAGVSQSPSNKVTEKGKDVELRCDPISGHTALYWYRQSLGQGLEFLIYFQGNSAPDKSGLPSDRFSAERTGGSVSTLTIQRTQQEDSAVYLCASSARQGGSPLHFGNGTRLTVT.

By frequency in the sample, this clone is large. The CDR3 here is CASREGTAYGNTIYF. CDR3 DNA: TGTGCCAGCAGGGAGGGCACCGCATATGGAAACACCATATATTTT. The gene calls are TRBV6-5 and TRBJ1-3, with D unresolved. Germline V lookup: CDR1 MNHEY, CDR2 SVGAGI. V gave up 6 bases and J gave up 3 bases, with 15 bases separating them. The CDR3 runs to 15 residues.

The chain employs TRBV28 and TRBJ2-1; D is undetermined. The germline CDR1 and CDR2 sequences are MDHEN and SYDVKM. Trimming pared 3 bases from V and 13 bases from J, leaving 13 bases between. The CDR3 is 12 residues long. CDR3 bases: TGTGCCAGCAGTTTGGTGGAGAGAGTCCAGTTCTTC. Protein product: CASSLVERVQFF.

In this sample, this clone turned up once. CDR3 sequence (DNA): TGTGCCTGGAGTCGGGACACCCCTTACACTGAAGCTTTCTTT. This sequence encodes CAWSRDTPYTEAFF. V and J are TRBV30 and TRBJ1-1; D perhaps matches TRBD1 (6 bases). The V and J ends lost 2 bases and 3 bases respectively, with 13 bases between them. Germline V gene data show CDR1 as GTSNPN and CDR2 as SVGIG (reference sequence). The CDR3 contains 14 residues.

V is TRBV23-1 and J is TRBJ2-3, with 8 bases identical to TRBD2. TRBV23-1 falls under the ORF class, with uncertain function. J gave up 0 bases and V 3 bases, and 20 bases lay outside the gene matches. CDR3 size: 21 residues. This CDR3 is CASSQTDKVVVAGLSTDTQYF. The CDR3 DNA reads TGCGCCAGCAGTCAGACGGACAAGGTGGTGGTAGCGGGACTTAGCACAGATACGCAGTATTTT.

CDR3 sequence: CASRSTGDRTEAFF. CDR3 nucleotide sequence: TGTGCCAGCAGATCAACAGGGGACAGGACTGAAGCTTTCTTT. The V call is TRBV7-3, the J call TRBJ1-1, with 8 bases that match TRBD1. Unmatched junction bases numbered 8, after V lost 6 bases and J lost 5 bases. CDR1 and CDR2 (germline): SGHTA, FQGTGA. This CDR3 comprises 14 residues.

This clone has more than one count but fewer than ten. This chain connects TRBV2 to TRBJ1-3, with D tentatively TRBD1 (5 bases). Deletions cut 7 bases from V and 4 bases from J, with 5 bases between. The CDR3 covers 11 residues. Germline loops: CDR1 SNHLY, CDR2 FYNNEI. The CDR3 is CASKGGNTIYF. In DNA form, the CDR3 reads TGTGCCAGCAAGGGGGGAAACACCATATATTTT.